The entry below describes one T cell receptor beta chain. Its antigen specificity is not known. There are no base qualities to consult, and no much larger clone falls within one base. Other DNA sequences in this sample translate to the same CDR3. Genomic DNA was isolated from the sorted cells so that the TCRbeta CDR3 region could be sequenced. TCRbeta CDR3 regions were sequenced using the immunoSEQ Assay. Sourced from immuneACCESS, this table was stored by TCRdb with only in-frame sequences that have V and J called. A share of the clones is absent; for the studies checked, an unresolved V gene accounts for under half, and the remainder has no known explanation. This sample lists about 94,000 clones; around 87% were detected once. About 0.3% of the sample is held by the ten biggest clonotypes. Patients with autoimmune disease history or receiving systemic immunosuppression were excluded from the trial. In every dose cohort, peripheral blood was drawn for TCR sequencing at baseline, cycle 4 day 1, and cycle 7 day 1. Samples were obtained from an open-label, multicenter, first-in-human phase I dose-escalation trial of ivuxolimab. Adults with locally advanced or metastatic melanoma, renal cell carcinoma, hepatocellular carcinoma or head and neck squamous cell carcinoma were enrolled in the trial. Before TCR sequencing, CD4+ T cells and CD8+ T cells from peripheral blood were sorted into separate populations.

For this chain, trimming is 0 bases at the V end and 4 bases at the J end, and the number of junction bases without a gene match is 2. CDR1 and CDR2 were assigned from the germline V gene as SGHRS and YFSETQ. The CDR3 goes from the cysteine to the phenylalanine over 15 residues. Only CDR3 DNA is held: 45 bases, read in frame from base 1. This sample stems from a study of OX40 agonist ivuxolimab in advanced cancers. Some background on the complete study: The costimulatory receptor OX40 (CD134) was targeted by ivuxolimab, a fully human IgG2 agonistic monoclonal antibody. Intravenous ivuxolimab was administered to patients every 2 weeks at six dose levels: 0.01, 0.1, 0.3, 1.5, 3 and 10 mg/kg. Among the roughly 52 dose-escalation patients, some 20 had hepatocellular carcinoma, approximately 15 melanoma, 9 renal cell carcinoma and 9 head and neck cancer. Prior anti-PD-1, anti-PD-L1 or anti-CTLA-4 therapy was permitted, and checkpoint inhibitors had been received by under 50% of dose-escalation patients. The paper reports the monotherapy dose-escalation portion (N of about 50 patients) of the phase I ivuxolimab trial. The point of sequencing TCRbeta in the periphery was to test whether ivuxolimab changed TCR sequence diversity and drove clonal T-cell expansion. Partial responses occurred in three dose-escalation patients: two with cutaneous melanoma and one with hepatocellular carcinoma. In the dose-escalation cohort, more than 75% of patients were male, and the mean age was roughly 60 years, with a range of 23 to 79.

Results the study describes overall, beyond this receptor: At doses of 0.1 to 3.0 mg/kg, clonal expansion of both CD4+ and CD8+ blood T cells was observed from baseline to week 6. In the 0.1-3.0 mg/kg groups, partial responders were among the patients with the lowest normalized peripheral clonal expansion, particularly in CD8+ T cells. Low levels of normalized T-cell clonal expansion were also seen in some patients who did not respond. After ivuxolimab, expanded clones were on average more numerous among CD8+ T cells than among CD4+ T cells. Which antigens the clonally expanded peripheral T cells were specific for was not determined.

This sequence uses TRBV5-1 and TRBJ1-5; 9 bases in the junction line up with TRBD1. This sequence was found in an adult with an advanced solid tumor such as melanoma, head and neck, liver or kidney cancer. The sequencing here drew on CD4+ or CD8+ T cells sorted from blood, taken in a trial of the OX40 agonist ivuxolimab. The CDR3 here reads CASSLEGQGNQPQHF. The DNA is as follows: TGCGCCAGCAGCTTGGAGGGACAGGGAAATCAGCCCCAGCATTTT. With all but the CDR3 taken from the reference TRBV5-1 and TRBJ1-5 genes, the full variable domain is: KAGVTQTPRYLIKTRGQQVTLSCSPISGHRSVSWYQQTPGQGLQFLFEYFSETQRNKGNFPGRFSGRQFSNSRSEMNVSTLELGDSALYLCASSLEGQGNQPQHFGDGTRLSIL.